What follows are 24 T cell receptor beta chains derived from one specimen sequenced in a study of blood T cell repertoires in COVID-19 (dated by TCRdb to between 2020 and 2021). Libraries were constructed by the immunoSEQ multiplex PCR assay. TCRdb carries this immuneACCESS record with in-frame sequences only. Its versions omit some clonotypes, under half of them owing to an unresolved V gene in the studies checked, with the rest unexplained. The sample table records about 140,000 clones; around nine tenths of these occur just once. The ten largest clones represent under 6.5% of the sample. Sequencing used peripheral blood. These TCRs come from a human donor in a cohort sampled during active COVID-19.

This clone was seen a handful of times. The rearrangement links TRBV18 to TRBJ2-7, with 10 positions matching TRBD2. CDR1 and CDR2 (germline): KGHSH, LQKENI. The V and J ends lost 2 bases and 4 bases, in that order; junction bases with no gene match: 2. The CDR3 extends over 14 amino acids. As DNA, the CDR3 is TGTGCCAGCTCACCAACTAGCGGGGATTACGAGCAGTACTTC. Its protein product is CASSPTSGDYEQYF.

The table lists this clone with a count of one. J is TRBJ1-2 and V is TRBV5-4, with D uncertain. Trimming took off 2 bases at V and 0 bases at J, with 14 bases between the two ends. The CDR3 spans 16 residues. The germline V gene encodes CDR1 SGHNT and CDR2 YYREEE (reference sequence). The CDR3 region is CASSLLGEMANYGYTF. The CDR3 DNA is TGTGCCAGCAGCTTACTGGGCGAAATGGCTAACTATGGCTACACCTTC.

V is TRBV6-6 and J is TRBJ1-4; 9 bases line up with TRBD1. J was trimmed by 7 bases and V by 8 bases; bases with no gene match: 8. This CDR3 is 14 amino acids long. Germline V lookup: CDR1 MNHNY, CDR2 SVGAGI (reference sequence). The CDR3 sequence: CASLPTGGSEKLFF. DNA for the CDR3: TGTGCCAGCCTACCTACAGGGGGCAGTGAAAAACTGTTTTTT.

The rearrangement uses TRBV4-2 and TRBJ2-2; 16 nucleotides align to TRBD2. V dropped 3 bases and J dropped 7; count of bases not matched to a gene: 2. This CDR3 spans 16 amino acids. The germline gives CDR1 LGHNA, CDR2 YNFKEQ. CDR3 nucleotides: TGTGCCAGCAGCCAGGGACTAGCGGGAGGGAACGGGGAGCTGTTTTTT. This translates into CASSQGLAGGNGELFF.

This clone was observed a single time. The chain is built from TRBV15 and TRBJ2-5; a weak D match, TRBD2 (7 bases). CDR1 and CDR2 (germline): LNHNV, YYDKDF (reference sequence). Deletions cut 1 base from V and 4 bases from J, with 13 bases between. The CDR3 runs 15 residues. The CDR3 is CATSRARGGAETQYF. CDR3 sequence (DNA): TGTGCCACCAGCAGAGCCCGTGGGGGGGCAGAGACCCAGTACTTC.

This clone was recorded once. The chain couples TRBV11-3 to TRBJ2-1; 8 bases fit TRBD2. Germline V gene sequence: CDR1 SGHNT, CDR2 YENEEA. V gave up 5 bases and J gave up 2 bases; unmatched junction bases: 11. The CDR3 consists of 17 residues. CDR3 DNA sequence: TGTGCCAGCAGCCAGGGATTAGCGGGATCTACCTACAATGAGCAGTTCTTC. Translated: CASSQGLAGSTYNEQFF.

This clone has only a few counts. This sequence joins TRBV3-1 (or the pseudogene TRBV3-2) and TRBJ1-2; no firm D call. Germline assignment: CDR1 LGHDT and CDR2 YNNKEL (reference sequence). The CDR3 loop spans 16 amino acids. V shed 4 bases and J shed 8 bases, with 23 bases lying between them. The CDR3 bases are TGTGCCAGCAGCCTATCAGGAGGAAGCCGCTATGGGGGCTACACCTTC. Translation: CASSLSGGSRYGGYTF.

The chain employs TRBV28 and TRBJ2-7; 8 bases fit TRBD1. The CDR3 length is 14 residues. V shed 10 bases and J 1 base; nucleotides not matched to a gene: 9. CDR1 and CDR2 (germline): MDHEN, SYDVKM. The CDR3 bases are TGTGCCATCAGAACCGGGACAGGTTCCTACGAGCAGTACTTC. The encoded protein is CAIRTGTGSYEQYF.

The chain has TRBV15 and TRBJ2-7; 10 nucleotides align to TRBD1. V dropped 5 bases and J dropped 3; count of bases not matched to a gene: 4. Germline V CDR1 and CDR2: LNHNV, YYDKDF (reference sequence). The CDR3 is made up of 14 amino acids. Written as DNA, the CDR3 is TGTGCCACCAGCCCGGGACAGGGGTACTACGAGCAGTACTTC. Its protein product is CATSPGQGYYEQYF.

The chain recombines TRBV7-9 with TRBJ1-2, with 7 bases lining up with TRBD1. Trimming cost V 0 bases and J 4 bases; bases outside gene matches: 5. Germline V gene data show CDR1 as SEHNR and CDR2 as FQNEAQ (reference sequence). The CDR3 has 15 amino acids. The CDR3 here is CASSLATGELYGYTF. The CDR3, as DNA: TGTGCCAGCAGCTTAGCAACAGGGGAGCTCTATGGCTACACCTTC.

The chain employs TRBV18 and TRBJ2-7; D call uncertain. Between the trimmed V and J ends, which lost 6 bases and 2 bases, there was a span of 8 bases. Germline V lookup: CDR1 KGHSH, CDR2 LQKENI. There are 12 residues in the CDR3. CDR3 coding DNA: TGTGCCAGCTCGGAGCCGCCCTACGAGCAGTACTTC. It codes for CASSEPPYEQYF.

This chain joins TRBV21-1 and TRBJ1-6; TRBD1, the D gene given by the table, was not confirmed from the DNA. TRBV21-1 is noted as a pseudogene. This CDR3 spans 17 amino acids. CDR3 nucleotides: TGTGCCAGCAGCACGAAACAATCGGACAGGGATAATTCACCCCTCCACTTT. Protein sequence: CASSTKQSDRDNSPLHF.

The chain carries TRBV6-1 and TRBJ2-1; 7 nucleotides match TRBD1. Trimming took 3 bases from V and 7 from J; bases not matched to a gene: 9. This CDR3 region has 15 residues. Germline CDR1 and CDR2: MNHNS and SASEGT. The DNA for the CDR3 is TGTGCCAGCAGTGACCACACTACAGGGGCGAATGAGCAGTTCTTC. This sequence encodes CASSDHTTGANEQFF.

The gene calls are TRBV28 and TRBJ2-2; tentatively, D is TRBD2 (6 bases). Germline assignment: CDR1 MDHEN and CDR2 SYDVKM. V lost 2 bases and J lost 4, with 11 bases in between. This CDR3 is 15 amino acids long. The CDR3 DNA sequence: TGTGCCAGCAGTTTAGGGTGGAGGGGCACCGGGGAGCTGTTTTTT. It encodes CASSLGWRGTGELFF. The complete variable domain, with remaining parts taken from reference TRBV28 and TRBJ2-2, reads DVKVTQSSRYLVKRTGEKVFLECVQDMDHENMFWYRQDPGLGLRLIYFSYDVKMKEKGDIPEGYSVSREKKERFSLILESASTNQTSMYLCASSLGWRGTGELFFGEGSRLTVL.

The chain uses TRBV2 and TRBJ1-2, with a tentative D call TRBD1 (5 bases). CDR3 length: 14 residues. Looked up from germline, CDR1 is SNHLY and CDR2 is FYNNEI. V lost 2 bases to trimming and J lost 2 bases, with 9 bases between them. The CDR3 nucleotides are TGTGCCAGCAGTGAATCAAAGGGGAACTATGGCTACACCTTC. Residues: CASSESKGNYGYTF.

The chain couples TRBV2 to TRBJ2-3; TRBD1 aligns across 8 bases. Germline loops: CDR1 SNHLY, CDR2 FYNNEI. Unmatched junction bases numbered 3, after V lost 6 bases and J lost 1 base. The CDR3 sequence is 14 residues long. CDR3 amino acids: CASSVGQGTDTQYF. Written as DNA, the CDR3 is TGTGCCAGCAGCGTGGGACAGGGCACAGATACGCAGTATTTT. The variable domain in full, completed from reference TRBV2 and TRBJ2-3, reads EPEVTQTPSHQVTQMGQEVILRCVPISNHLYFYWYRQILGQKVEFLVSFYNNEISEKSEIFDDQFSVERPDGSNFTLKIRSTKLEDSAMYFCASSVGQGTDTQYFGPGTRLTVL.

V and J are TRBV27 and TRBJ2-2, with 11 bases fitting TRBD1. CDR3 length equals 16 residues. Germline V CDR1 and CDR2: MNHEY, SMNVEV (reference sequence). The V gene end was trimmed by 6 bases and the J gene end by 4 bases; junction bases not matched to a gene: 7. The CDR3 sequence: CASSKRTGGVTGELFF. CDR3 coding DNA: TGTGCCAGCAGCAAAAGGACAGGGGGCGTCACCGGGGAGCTGTTTTTT.

The J gene is TRBJ1-2, the V gene TRBV7-9; possible D gene TRBD1, 5 bases. The CDR3 sequence is 17 residues long. V was clipped by 1 base and J by 2 bases, with 17 bases between them. Germline-derived CDR1 and CDR2 are SEHNR and FQNEAQ (reference sequence). The CDR3 loop reads CASSLGGEGTRNYGYTF. In DNA, the CDR3 is TGTGCCAGCAGCTTAGGAGGGGAGGGCACCCGAAACTATGGCTACACCTTC. The whole variable domain, filled in from reference TRBV7-9 and TRBJ1-2, reads DTGVSQNPRHKITKRGQNVTFRCDPISEHNRLYWYRQTLGQGPEFLTYFQNEAQLEKSRLLSDRFSAERPKGSFSTLEIQRTEQGDSAMYLCASSLGGEGTRNYGYTFGSGTRLTVV.

This chain joins TRBV28 and TRBJ2-1; D perhaps matches TRBD2 (7 bases). This CDR3 region has 15 residues. In germline, CDR1 is MDHEN, CDR2 SYDVKM. The V end lost 2 bases, the J end lost 6 bases, and 14 bases lay between the germline ends. The CDR3 sequence: CASSLGGALGNEQFF. Written as DNA, the CDR3 is TGTGCCAGCAGTTTAGGGGGGGCGCTGGGCAATGAGCAGTTCTTC.

This sequence joins TRBV9 and TRBJ1-4, with 11 bases identical to TRBD1. The CDR3 extends over 16 amino acids. Germline lookup yields CDR1 SGDLS and CDR2 YYNGEE. V dropped 2 bases and J dropped 0; count of bases not matched to a gene: 0. The CDR3 DNA reads TGTGCCAGCAGCGTGGGACAGGGGGCAACTAATGAAAAACTGTTTTTT. It is translated as CASSVGQGATNEKLFF. Full variable domain (remainder filled in from reference TRBV9 and TRBJ1-4): DSGVTQTPKHLITATGQRVTLRCSPRSGDLSVYWYQQSLDQGLQFLIQYYNGEERAKGNILERFSAQQFPDLHSELNLSSLELGDSALYFCASSVGQGATNEKLFFGSGTQLSVL.

V gene TRBV5-1 combines with J gene TRBJ1-1, with 8 bases matching TRBD1. The CDR3 covers 15 residues. V shed 4 bases and J 2 bases; nucleotides not matched to a gene: 7. The germline gives CDR1 SGHRS, CDR2 YFSETQ. Written as DNA, the CDR3 is TGCGCCAGCAGCGCTCGGACAGGGAGTAACACTGAAGCTTTCTTT. This translates into CASSARTGSNTEAFF.

The chain employs TRBV2 and TRBJ2-1; 13 positions agree with TRBD2. With V trimmed by 3 bases and J by 10 bases, 12 bases remained unmatched. This CDR3 region has 17 residues. Germline values: CDR1 SNHLY, CDR2 FYNNEI. CDR3 sequence: CASSDLPGLAGRGEQFF. CDR3 DNA: TGTGCCAGCAGTGATCTCCCGGGACTAGCGGGGCGGGGGGAGCAGTTCTTC.

This clone was counted only a few times. The chain employs TRBV27 and TRBJ2-3; D not certain. Germline CDR1 and CDR2: MNHEY and SMNVEV (reference sequence). The CDR3 spans 15 residues. V was pared by 3 bases and J by 0 bases, with 10 bases between. CDR3 nucleotides: TGTGCCAGCAGTTTTGGCGGATCTAGCACAGATACGCAGTATTTT. This encodes CASSFGGSSTDTQYF.

This chain connects TRBV13 to TRBJ2-3; TRBD2 matches at 14 bases. The ends lost 4 bases at V and 0 bases at J; junction bases unmatched: 12. CDR3 length equals 20 residues. The germline gives CDR1 PRHDT, CDR2 FYEKMQ (reference sequence). CDR3 bases: TGTGCCAGCAGCTACGGACTAGCGGGGGGTCCCACTCTCAGCACAGATACGCAGTATTTT. Protein sequence: CASSYGLAGGPTLSTDTQYF.